Listed below are T cell receptor beta chains from one sample, sequenced in a study of CD8 T cells in ankylosing spondylitis. TCRdb re-analysed the 5' RACE reads in MiXCR, keeping a single row per CDR3 protein. The sample has tens of thousands of distinct CDR3 sequences, just under 4% seen once; the top ten hold roughly 4%. Sequencing used blood, either unsorted or a sorted T cell fraction (not recorded which). Receptors were obtained from a female donor with ankylosing spondylitis or in good health (not recorded which). CDR3s include the opening cysteine and the closing phenylalanine or tryptophan. Fields, in order: J gene, clone size, D gene, V gene, CDR3 DNA, CDR3 protein. A D gene is named only where the DNA matches it firmly. Sizes are listed as once, few, many, or a class for an expanded clone.

TRBJ2-3,many,-,TRBV9,TGTGCCAGCAGCCCGAGGGGGGCTGGTGATACGCAGTATTTT,CASSPRGAGDTQYF
TRBJ2-7,few,-,TRBV21-1,TGTGCCAGCAGCCCCTTGCCCCCACACACCTACGAGCAGTACTTC,CASSPLPPHTYEQYF
TRBJ2-5,many,TRBD2,TRBV9,TGTGCCAGCAGCGTAGCTCCAGGGACTAACCAAGAGACCCAGTACTTC,CASSVAPGTNQETQYF
TRBJ2-7,many,-,TRBV24-1,TGTGCCACCAGTGCATGGACACTCAGGGAGCAGTACTTC,CATSAWTLREQYF
TRBJ2-1,many,TRBD1,TRBV9,TGTGCCAGCAGCCCTCAGGGACAGATCAATGAGCAGTTCTTC,CASSPQGQINEQFF
TRBJ2-2,many,-,TRBV9,TGTGCCAGCAGCGTAGCGGAGGTTACCGGGGAGCTGTTTTTT,CASSVAEVTGELFF
TRBJ2-2,many,-,TRBV21-1,TGTGCCAGGGCAGGTGCGAACACCGGGGAGCTGTTTTTT,CARAGANTGELFF
TRBJ2-7,medium-sized,TRBD1,TRBV9,TGTGCCAGCAGCGTAGGACAGGGGTGGTACGAGCAGTACTTC,CASSVGQGWYEQYF
TRBJ2-5,many,-,TRBV9,TGTGCCAGCAGCGTAGGGGTTGAACCGTACCAAGAGACCCAGTACTTC,CASSVGVEPYQETQYF
TRBJ1-3,many,TRBD1,TRBV9,TGTGCCAGCAGCGTACAAGGACAGGGGGCGTCGGGAAACACCATATATTTT,CASSVQGQGASGNTIYF